This TCR beta chain was captured by sequencing in a study of spatial heterogeneity in lung cancer. Study-wide results and limits: Mutation counts in tumors were tracked by counts of expanded intratumoral alpha and beta TCRs.

TCRdb re-called the 5' RACE reads through MiXCR, storing one row per CDR3 protein. The sample has about 7,900 distinct CDR3 sequences, roughly 7.5% seen once. The time point was: sample taken at primary tumor resection. The CDR3 runs to 15 residues. Germline V gives CDR1 SGHAT, CDR2 FQNNGV. V trimming: 2 bases; J trimming: 7 bases; junction bases outside the gene matches: 10. This clonotype showed up many times. Antigen: not known. The library was prepared for alpha chains; this beta chain is a stray read, so its frequency means little. The sequencing used lung tumor tissue, collected at surgery. The genes are TRBV11-2 and TRBJ2-5, with 7 bases lining up with TRBD2. The sequence was obtained from a female donor with early-stage non-small cell lung cancer. The CDR3, as DNA: TGTGCCAGCAGCTTAATGTCTAGCGGAGTCCGGACCCAGTACTTC. This translates into CASSLMSSGVRTQYF.